A selection of T cell receptor beta chains follows, all from one sample in a study of blood T cell repertoires in COVID-19. This table comes from immunoSEQ multiplex PCR, and its TCRdb copy is limited to in-frame clones, with some not included. The profile shows fewer than 250,000 clones, about 83% of them singletons. The sample comprised peripheral blood. These receptors came from a middle-aged man with acute or convalescent COVID-19. CDR3s leave out the opening cysteine and the closing phenylalanine or tryptophan. D genes are given only for firm matches. Clone size is shown for a subset of rows, as once, few, many or a class of expanded clone.

>.|TRBV10-2|.
ASSWGGSPLH
>.|TRBV5-1|.
ASSLAEVLDGYT
>.|TRBV5-6|.
ASSLGGRTIYEQY
>.|TRBV10-2|.
ASSESDKNYGYT
>.|TRBV6-6|TRBD1
ASTLDRGYEQY
>.|TRBV6-5|.
ASSLRSYEQY
>once|TRBV2|TRBD2
ASSSLTSRLAEAYNEQF
>once|TRBV5-5|.
ASSVRTQETQY
>.|TRBV4-1|TRBD1
ASSQVGTARPGYT
>.|TRBV7-6|.
ASSDPGGSRETQY
>.|TRBV10-3|TRBD2
AIRESGRAVYEQY
>.|TRBV30|TRBD1
AWRGQGAVIYEQY
>.|TRBV6-5|TRBD1
ASSPGQGRTEAF
>.|TRBV24-1|TRBD1
ATSDLPGTGSFSDEKLF
>.|TRBV18|.
ASSPHPYGGDQPQH
>.|TRBV7-3|TRBD1
ASGTGATDTQY
>.|TRBV5-4|.
ASSIQGRTEAF
>.|TRBV10-3|.
ASHAGDAYGYT
>.|TRBV28|TRBD2
ASSLGTSGRGAQETQY
>few|TRBV9|.
ASSVGRYYGYT
>.|TRBV30|.
AWSSRDNQPQH
>.|TRBV27|.
ASSLHRPPYEQY
>.|TRBV7-3|TRBD2
ASSLNGAGSPYNEQF
>.|TRBV30|.
AWKGQYNQPQH
>.|TRBV29-1|TRBD1
SAGQGNGYT
>.|TRBV6-4|TRBD2
ASRSGGARYNEQF
>.|TRBV7-9|.
ASSPKSTAGNTIY
>.|TRBV19|.
ASSITGGEQPQH
>.|TRBV4-1|TRBD2
ASSQGLAGGIEQY
>.|TRBV7-3|.
ASSLYREDTQY
>.|TRBV3-1/TRBV3-2|.
ASSQDPGDNSPLH
>.|TRBV7-8|TRBD1
ASSLAGQGAGETQY
>.|TRBV6-5|.
ASSYRTKTGYTEAF
>.|TRBV7-3|TRBD1
ASSPRGYSYEQY
>.|TRBV28|.
ASRLRRSSGANVLT
>.|TRBV10-3|.
AIGGGMNTEAF
>.|TRBV25-1|.
ASSQSGLYGYT
>.|TRBV27|.
ASSFSGTGGYT
>.|TRBV2|.
ASSEALEGYGYT
>.|TRBV5-4|TRBD2
ASSPTSGPSYNEQF
>.|TRBV10-3|.
AIMRGNYGYT
>.|TRBV2|TRBD1
ASSQGFNTGELF
>few|TRBV3-1/TRBV3-2|TRBD2
ASSPISGTTETQY
>.|TRBV30|.
AWSPLGRDGKNIQY
>.|TRBV10-3|.
AISESPGHGSEQY
>.|TRBV24-1|.
ATGDGTNYGYT
>.|TRBV28|TRBD1
ASSSTGTATTNEKLF
>.|TRBV30|TRBD1
AWARTGDEPQH
>.|TRBV11-3|.
ASSPPGTGELF
>.|TRBV5-6|TRBD1
ASSSRDRGYTGELF
>.|TRBV5-1|TRBD1
ASSTRDSSYEQY